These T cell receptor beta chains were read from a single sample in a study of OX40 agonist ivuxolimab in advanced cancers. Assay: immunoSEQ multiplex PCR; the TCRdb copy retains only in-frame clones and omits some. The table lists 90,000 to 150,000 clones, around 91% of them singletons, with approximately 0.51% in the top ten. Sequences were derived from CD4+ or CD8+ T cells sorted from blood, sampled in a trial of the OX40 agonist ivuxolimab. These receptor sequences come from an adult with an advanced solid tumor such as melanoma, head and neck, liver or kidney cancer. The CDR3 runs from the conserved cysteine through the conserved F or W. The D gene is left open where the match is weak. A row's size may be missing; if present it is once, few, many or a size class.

CDR3aa: CASSAGDRGSPLHF
CDR3nt: TGTGCCAGCAGCGCCGGAGATCGAGGGTCACCCCTCCACTTT
abundance: -
j_gene: TRBJ1-6
v_gene: TRBV9
d_gene: -

CDR3aa: CAISEISYGYTF
CDR3nt: TGTGCCATCAGTGAAATATCCTATGGCTACACCTTC
abundance: -
j_gene: TRBJ1-2
v_gene: TRBV10-3
d_gene: -

CDR3aa: CASSLAQDSPLHF
CDR3nt: TGTGCCAGCAGCTTAGCCCAGGATTCACCCCTCCACTTT
abundance: -
j_gene: TRBJ1-6
v_gene: TRBV7-3
d_gene: -

CDR3aa: CASSEQAYEQYF
CDR3nt: TGTGCCAGCAGTGAACAAGCTTACGAGCAGTACTTC
abundance: once
j_gene: TRBJ2-7
v_gene: TRBV2
d_gene: -

CDR3aa: CASSGTGGAGELFF
CDR3nt: TGCGCCAGCAGTGGAACAGGGGGCGCCGGGGAGCTGTTTTTT
abundance: -
j_gene: TRBJ2-2
v_gene: TRBV10-1
d_gene: TRBD1

CDR3aa: CAIKGETGRSNQPQHF
CDR3nt: TGTGCCATCAAGGGAGAGACAGGGCGTAGCAATCAGCCCCAGCATTTT
abundance: once
j_gene: TRBJ1-5
v_gene: TRBV10-3
d_gene: TRBD1

CDR3aa: CASNRGGRSEKLFF
CDR3nt: TGTGCCAGCAACCGAGGGGGTAGGAGTGAAAAACTGTTTTTT
abundance: -
j_gene: TRBJ1-4
v_gene: TRBV2
d_gene: -

CDR3aa: CASGLGTQSSYEQYF
CDR3nt: TGTGCCAGCGGACTTGGGACTCAGAGCTCCTACGAGCAGTACTTC
abundance: -
j_gene: TRBJ2-7
v_gene: TRBV2
d_gene: -

CDR3aa: CASSTRGGTDTQYF
CDR3nt: TGCGCCAGCAGCACTCGGGGGGGCACAGATACGCAGTATTTT
abundance: -
j_gene: TRBJ2-3
v_gene: TRBV5-1
d_gene: TRBD2

CDR3aa: CASLLDLTAYGYTF
CDR3nt: TGTGCCAGCCTGCTTGATCTAACGGCCTATGGCTACACCTTC
abundance: -
j_gene: TRBJ1-2
v_gene: TRBV6-1
d_gene: -

CDR3aa: CASSIRNQETQYF
CDR3nt: TGTGCCAGCTCAATCCGAAACCAAGAGACCCAGTACTTC
abundance: -
j_gene: TRBJ2-5
v_gene: TRBV18
d_gene: -

CDR3aa: CASSFTGTNTGELFF
CDR3nt: TGTGCCAGCAGCTTTACAGGGACGAACACCGGGGAGCTGTTTTTT
abundance: -
j_gene: TRBJ2-2
v_gene: TRBV5-5
d_gene: -

CDR3aa: CAWSAQQNTEAFF
CDR3nt: TGTGCCTGGAGTGCACAGCAGAACACTGAAGCTTTCTTT
abundance: -
j_gene: TRBJ1-1
v_gene: TRBV30
d_gene: -

CDR3aa: CASSSEVSNQPQHF
CDR3nt: TGTGCCAGCAGCTCAGAAGTAAGCAATCAGCCCCAGCATTTT
abundance: -
j_gene: TRBJ1-5
v_gene: TRBV5-6
d_gene: -

CDR3aa: CASSFRRTNTEAFF
CDR3nt: TGTGCCAGCAGCTTTCGGCGGACGAACACTGAAGCTTTCTTT
abundance: -
j_gene: TRBJ1-1
v_gene: TRBV11-2
d_gene: -

CDR3aa: CASSQQGHHEQYF
CDR3nt: TGCGCCAGCAGCCAACAGGGACACCACGAGCAGTACTTC
abundance: -
j_gene: TRBJ2-7
v_gene: TRBV4-1
d_gene: -

CDR3aa: CASMEGGQFSPLHF
CDR3nt: TGTGCCAGCATGGAAGGGGGACAATTTTCACCCCTCCACTTT
abundance: -
j_gene: TRBJ1-6
v_gene: TRBV21-1
d_gene: -

CDR3aa: CASSQLGGRENEQFF
CDR3nt: TGCGCCAGCAGCCAATTGGGGGGCCGGGAAAATGAGCAGTTCTTC
abundance: -
j_gene: TRBJ2-1
v_gene: TRBV4-3
d_gene: -

CDR3aa: CASSLVYLGGTNEKLFF
CDR3nt: TGTGCCAGCAGCTTAGTTTACCTCGGTGGAACTAATGAAAAACTGTTTTTT
abundance: -
j_gene: TRBJ1-4
v_gene: TRBV7-9
d_gene: -

CDR3aa: CASSSPDRDYGTEAFF
CDR3nt: TGTGCCAGCAGCTCCCCCGACAGGGACTACGGCACTGAAGCTTTCTTT
abundance: -
j_gene: TRBJ1-1
v_gene: TRBV5-4
d_gene: TRBD1

CDR3aa: CASSLRSAVGNEKLFF
CDR3nt: TGTGCCAGCAGTTTAAGGTCGGCAGTCGGGAATGAAAAACTGTTTTTT
abundance: -
j_gene: TRBJ1-4
v_gene: TRBV28
d_gene: -

CDR3aa: CASSLGWDYGYTF
CDR3nt: TGTGCCAGCAGCTTAGGGTGGGACTATGGCTACACCTTC
abundance: -
j_gene: TRBJ1-2
v_gene: TRBV7-2
d_gene: -

CDR3aa: CASSLGVRSPLHF
CDR3nt: TGTGCCAGCAGCTTAGGGGTCAGGTCACCCCTCCACTTT
abundance: once
j_gene: TRBJ1-6
v_gene: TRBV7-9
d_gene: -

CDR3aa: CASSYVRNFEAFF
CDR3nt: TGTGCCAGCAGTTACGTCCGTAACTTTGAAGCTTTCTTT
abundance: once
j_gene: TRBJ1-1
v_gene: TRBV6-6
d_gene: -

CDR3aa: CASSLVRGTEAFF
CDR3nt: TGTGCCAGCAGCTTAGTACGGGGGACTGAAGCTTTCTTT
abundance: -
j_gene: TRBJ1-1
v_gene: TRBV11-2
d_gene: -

CDR3aa: CASSLSGRETQYF
CDR3nt: TGTGCCAGCAGCTTAAGCGGGCGAGAGACCCAGTACTTC
abundance: once
j_gene: TRBJ2-5
v_gene: TRBV7-3
d_gene: -